This T cell receptor beta chain was captured in a study of blood T cell repertoires in COVID-19. About the research overall: COVID-19 samples from acute and convalescent phases originated in the United States, Italy and Spain. T cells, B-cell-depleted T cells, or PBMCs provided the cDNA or gDNA that served as material.

In the authors' methods: Amplification of reference gene primers was used by the study to estimate nucleated cell counts. Data came from immunoSEQ multiplex PCR; TCRdb stores just in-frame clones and leaves some out. Clone size and V and J calls were adopted from that table, with D and trimming inferred from the DNA. The sample lists about 160,000 clones; about 81% were seen once. This CDR3 comprises 16 residues. Germline values: CDR1 SEHNR, CDR2 FQNEAQ (reference sequence). The V end lost 5 bases, the J end lost 5 bases, and 18 bases lay between the germline ends. Input material: peripheral blood. The J gene is TRBJ1-4, the V gene TRBV7-9; tentatively, D is TRBD1 (5 bases). This TCR derives from a woman at least 80 years old with acute or convalescent COVID-19. The CDR3: CASSRTEGRGNEKLFF. Here the CDR3 DNA reads TGTGCCAGCAGCCGTACGGAGGGGCGGGGAAATGAAAAACTGTTTTTT. The full variable domain, in which reference TRBV7-9 and TRBJ1-4 provide the parts outside the CDR3, is DTGVSQNPRHKITKRGQNVTFRCDPISEHNRLYWYRQTLGQGPEFLTYFQNEAQLEKSRLLSDRFSAERPKGSFSTLEIQRTEQGDSAMYLCASSRTEGRGNEKLFFGSGTQLSVL.